This T cell receptor beta chain was captured by sequencing in a study of CXCR3-negative and CXCR3-positive naive CD8 T cells. Across the whole study: Summed over all libraries, TRB reads came to 110 million to 150 million, with about 1.5 +/- 0.3 million per library. Overall study findings and caveats: CD5 surface expression was similar among naive subsets, and TCR strength was estimated by inference from TRB CDR3 properties. More hydrophobic TRB CDR3s occurred in CXCR3-positive than in CXCR3-negative naive cells. Naive CXCR3-negative cells resembled naive CXCR3-positive cells in TRBV-TRBJ usage; memory cells differed.

Those CD8+ T cells considered naive were CD45RO-CCR7+CD27+CD95-. The CDR3 spans 15 residues. Germline V gives CDR1 SGHNT, CDR2 YENEEA. Note on this clonotype: Its antigen is undetermined.

The libraries of TRB cDNA were prepared using 5' RACE with UMI labels. TCRdb reprocessed the 5' RACE reads and reports one entry per CDR3 protein, with no DNA. The sample totals approximately 100,000 distinct CDR3 sequences. Sequencing was done on a sample of naive CXCR3+ CD8+ T cells from blood. Subset here: CD45RO-CCR7+CD27+CD95- naive CD8+ T cells expressing CXCR3 (TNR3+). This sequence was found in a human donor in good health. Some clones in this sample may be carry-over from other donors' samples. The chain employs TRBV11-3 and TRBJ2-1; TCRdb's D gene call, TRBD2, goes unchecked for lack of DNA. The CDR3 protein is CASSFTSGAFNEQFF.